The source of this TCR beta chain is a study of T cells in Graves' hyperthyroidism and ophthalmopathy. There are many counts of this clonotype. Graves' hyperthyroidism showing no ophthalmopathy progression within 18 months was considered stable. Used for diagnoses were clinical symptoms, serum thyroxine and TRAb, thyroid ultrasound and orbital computed tomography. Cells are PBMCs isolated from approximately 9.2 ml of fresh blood. Trimming cost V 10 bases and J 5 bases; bases outside gene matches: 13. The germline V gene has CDR1 SEHNR and CDR2 FQNEAQ (reference sequence). The length of the CDR3 is 15 residues. Amplification of TCR beta CDR3 regions was performed using RNA transcripts as template. The TCR CDR3 was amplified in a first-round RT-PCR using the HTBI primer set. TCRdb called the multiplex PCR reads again in MiXCR, with one record for every CDR3 protein. The sample gives roughly 700,000 distinct CDR3 sequences, roughly a third of which show up once; roughly 30% is in the top ten.

The sample comprised blood. The clonotype was recovered from a woman in her thirties or forties with Graves' hyperthyroidism. This chain uses TRBV7-9 with TRBJ1-2; TRBD1 matches 10 bases. CDR3 region: CAITLVPGQGYGYTF. The CDR3 coding sequence is TGTGCCATCACACTAGTTCCGGGACAGGGGTATGGCTACACCTTC.